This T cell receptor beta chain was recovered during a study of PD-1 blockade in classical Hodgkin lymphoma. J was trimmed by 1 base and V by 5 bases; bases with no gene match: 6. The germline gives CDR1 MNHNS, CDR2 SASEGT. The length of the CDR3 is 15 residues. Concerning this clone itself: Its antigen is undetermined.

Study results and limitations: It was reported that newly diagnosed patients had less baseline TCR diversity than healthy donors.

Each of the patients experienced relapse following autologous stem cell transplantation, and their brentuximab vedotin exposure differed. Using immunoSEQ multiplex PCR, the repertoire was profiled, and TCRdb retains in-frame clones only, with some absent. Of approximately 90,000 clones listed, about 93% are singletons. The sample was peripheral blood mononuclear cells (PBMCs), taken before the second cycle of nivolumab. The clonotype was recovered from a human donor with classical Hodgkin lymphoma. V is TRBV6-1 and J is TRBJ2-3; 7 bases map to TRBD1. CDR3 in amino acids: CASSPDRAGTDTQYF. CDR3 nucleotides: TGTGCCAGCAGTCCCGACAGGGCGGGCACAGATACGCAGTATTTT.